The 27 T cell receptor beta chains presented below share a single source sample, sequenced in a study of blood T cell repertoires in COVID-19. This table comes from immunoSEQ multiplex PCR, and its TCRdb copy is limited to in-frame clones, with some not included. The sample records roughly 380,000 clones, 70% to 85% being singletons. Sequencing used peripheral blood. These receptors were taken from a human donor with acute or convalescent COVID-19. The donor label of this sample is uncertain.

CDR3 nucleotides: TGTGCCTGGAGTAAGGGGCTGGTACCTCAAGAGACCCAGTACTTC. It yields the protein CAWSKGLVPQETQYF. This chain links TRBV30 with TRBJ2-5; a weak D match, TRBD1 (5 bases). Trimming removed 2 bases from V and 2 bases from J, with 15 bases in between. CDR3 length: 15 amino acids. From germline, CDR1 is GTSNPN and CDR2 SVGIG (reference sequence).

The count of this clone is one. The V and J genes are TRBV18 and TRBJ1-4; D remains unclear. V was shortened by 5 bases and J by 1 base, with 5 bases between the two germline ends. Germline V lookup: CDR1 KGHSH, CDR2 LQKENI. CDR3 length: 13 residues. CDR3 in DNA: TGTGCCAGCTCAGGGAGAACTAATGAAAAACTGTTTTTT. It is translated as CASSGRTNEKLFF. The full variable domain, with the rest looked up from reference TRBV18 and TRBJ1-4, is NAGVMQNPRHLVRRRGQEARLRCSPMKGHSHVYWYRQLPEEGLKFMVYLQKENIIDESGMPKERFSAEFPKEGPSILRIQQVVRGDSAAYFCASSGRTNEKLFFGSGTQLSVL.

The genes are TRBV30 and TRBJ1-1, with TRBD1 identical over 10 bases. In germline, CDR1 is GTSNPN, CDR2 SVGIG (reference sequence). There are 14 residues in the CDR3. The ends lost 5 bases at V and 3 bases at J; junction bases unmatched: 6. CDR3 DNA sequence: TGTGCCTGGGCTTATGGACAGGGGGACACTGAAGCTTTCTTT. Translating it yields CAWAYGQGDTEAFF.

This clone has just one count. The chain combines TRBV19 with TRBJ2-1, with D unclear. Trimming shortened V by 0 bases and J by 8 bases, and 5 bases separated the two germline ends. Germline assignment: CDR1 LNHDA and CDR2 SQIVND (reference sequence). This CDR3 region has 12 residues. The chain's CDR3 is CASSIDSYEQFF. DNA of the CDR3: TGTGCCAGTAGTATAGACAGTTATGAGCAGTTCTTC.

CDR3 sequence reads: CASTGQGQETQYF. The CDR3 coding sequence is TGCGCCAGCACGGGACAAGGACAAGAGACCCAGTACTTC. The V call is TRBV5-1, the J call TRBJ2-5; D is possibly TRBD1 (6 bases). The CDR3 runs 13 residues. Germline CDR1 SGHRS, CDR2 YFSETQ. V was shortened by 6 bases and J by 2 bases, with 11 bases between the two germline ends.

The chain joins TRBV6-5 to TRBJ1-6; 8 bases are shared with TRBD1. The CDR3 covers 15 residues. Unmatched junction bases numbered 9, after V lost 6 bases and J lost 8 bases. Germline CDR1 and CDR2: MNHEY and SVGAGI. Here the CDR3 DNA reads TGTGCCAGCAGCCTCCTGACAGGGGTCGATTCACCCCTCCACTTT. As protein: CASSLLTGVDSPLHF.

This chain uses TRBV7-9 with TRBJ2-1; possible D gene TRBD1, 5 bases. The V gene lost 3 bases and the J gene lost 6 bases, with 12 bases spanning the gap. The germline V gene encodes CDR1 SEHNR and CDR2 FQNEAQ (reference sequence). The CDR3 runs 14 residues. The CDR3 nucleotides read TGTGCCAGCAGCTTTCTCAGGGCCGGCAATGAGCAGTTCTTC. Amino acids: CASSFLRAGNEQFF.

The genes are TRBV6-5 and TRBJ1-6, with D possibly TRBD1 on 5 matching bases. V was trimmed by 5 bases and J by 7 bases, leaving 12 bases between them. The CDR3 loop spans 14 amino acids. The germline gives CDR1 MNHEY, CDR2 SVGAGI. This chain's CDR3 is CASSQRQINSPLHF. In DNA, the CDR3 is TGTGCCAGCAGTCAGCGACAGATCAATTCACCCCTCCACTTT.

The chain links TRBV25-1 to TRBJ2-2; 10 positions agree with TRBD2. The CDR3 extends over 14 amino acids. Germline loops: CDR1 MGHDK, CDR2 SYGVNS. Losses at the gene ends were 10 bases for V and 3 bases for J; bases not matched to a gene: 5. This CDR3 is CATKRGGDTGELFF. As DNA, the CDR3 is TGTGCCACAAAGCGGGGGGGCGACACCGGGGAGCTGTTTTTT.

The CDR3 DNA reads TGCGCCAGCAGCCTTAGCGGGGGGCCGTGGGAGACCCAGTACTTC. Translating gives CASSLSGGPWETQYF. The rearrangement uses TRBV5-1 and TRBJ2-5; 10 nucleotides line up with TRBD2. In germline, CDR1 is SGHRS, CDR2 YFSETQ. V gave up 4 bases and J gave up 5 bases; unmatched junction bases: 8. The CDR3 length is 15 residues.

The chain recombines TRBV20-1 with TRBJ1-4; 7 bases are shared with TRBD1. Germline V gene lookup returns CDR1 DFQATT and CDR2 SNEGSKA (reference sequence). CDR3 length: 11 residues. CDR3: CSSDRVEKLFF. The CDR3 nucleotides are TGCAGCTCCGACAGGGTTGAAAAACTGTTTTTT.

The gene calls are TRBV30 and TRBJ1-2; D is ambiguous. Between the trimmed V and J ends, which lost 4 bases and 10 bases, there was a span of 16 bases. Per the germline V gene, CDR1 is GTSNPN and CDR2 is SVGIG (reference sequence). This CDR3 comprises 12 residues. The DNA for the CDR3 is TGTGCCTGGATCCCCCTGACTGCTTTCTACACCTTC. This translates into CAWIPLTAFYTF.

This chain joins TRBV13 and TRBJ2-7; 8 nucleotides align to TRBD1. This CDR3 is 15 amino acids long. Germline CDR1 reads PRHDT; CDR2 reads FYEKMQ (reference sequence). After removal of 4 bases from V and 3 bases from J, the junction contained 8 bases not matched to a gene. This CDR3 is CASSSSGTGSYEQYF. Here the CDR3 DNA reads TGTGCCAGCAGCTCGTCCGGGACAGGCAGCTACGAGCAGTACTTC.

This clone has just a few counts. CDR3 sequence reads: CASSFSGGATEAFF. In nucleotides, the CDR3 is TGCGCCAGCAGCTTTAGCGGGGGCGCCACTGAAGCTTTCTTT. This chain connects TRBV5-1 to TRBJ1-1; D may be TRBD1 (6 bases). CDR3 length: 14 amino acids. The germline CDR1 and CDR2 sequences are SGHRS and YFSETQ. V was clipped by 2 bases and J by 4 bases, with 12 bases between them.

This clone was counted a single time. The rearrangement uses TRBV7-9 and TRBJ1-2; D unresolved. Germline values: CDR1 SEHNR, CDR2 FQNEAQ (reference sequence). V was pared by 0 bases and J by 5 bases, with 13 bases between. The CDR3 has 15 residues. The CDR3 DNA is TGTGCCAGCAGCTTAGCGAGAGACGGAGTATATGGCTACACCTTC. It is translated as CASSLARDGVYGYTF.

This sequence joins TRBV7-9 and TRBJ1-1; possible D gene TRBD1, 6 bases. Germline CDR1 and CDR2: SEHNR and FQNEAQ (reference sequence). The CDR3 totals 15 residues. V was trimmed by 5 bases and J by 0 bases, leaving 13 bases between them. The CDR3 spells CASSPPQGLNTEAFF. CDR3 nucleotides: TGTGCCAGCAGCCCACCGCAGGGGCTGAACACTGAAGCTTTCTTT.

V gene TRBV5-1 combines with J gene TRBJ2-7, with a weak D call TRBD2 (6 bases). CDR3 size: 13 residues. V was trimmed by 5 bases and J by 3 bases, leaving 12 bases between them. CDR1 and CDR2 from the germline V gene are SGHRS and YFSETQ. CDR3 DNA: TGCGCCAGCAGACCGCTCGGGGGCTACGAGCAGTACTTC. Translating it yields CASRPLGGYEQYF.

V and J are TRBV29-1 and TRBJ1-2; 8 bases map to TRBD1. This CDR3 region has 15 residues. The germline gives CDR1 SQVTM, CDR2 ANQGSEA. J was trimmed by 5 bases and V by 0 bases; bases with no gene match: 8. Written as DNA, the CDR3 is TGCAGCGTTGAAGATACACAGGGGGGTCGTTATGGCTACACCTTC. Amino acid sequence: CSVEDTQGGRYGYTF. The whole variable domain, remainder taken from reference TRBV29-1 and TRBJ1-2, is SAVISQKPSRDICQRGTSLTIQCQVDSQVTMMFWYRQQPGQSLTLIATANQGSEATYESGFVIDKFPISRPNLTFSTLTVSNMSPEDSSIYLCSVEDTQGGRYGYTFGSGTRLTVV.

Here the CDR3 reads CAWSADSLKLSLHF. DNA for the CDR3: TGTGCCTGGAGTGCGGACAGCTTAAAATTATCCCTCCACTTT. The J gene is TRBJ1-6, the V gene TRBV30, with a tentative D call TRBD1 (6 bases). Germline V gene sequence: CDR1 GTSNPN, CDR2 SVGIG (reference sequence). The CDR3 contains 14 residues. V lost 1 base and J 14 bases, leaving 18 bases between the germline ends.

The chain joins TRBV6-6 to TRBJ1-5; D unresolved. The CDR3 totals 15 residues. V was pared by 2 bases and J by 5 bases, with 13 bases between. In germline, CDR1 is MNHNY, CDR2 SVGAGI (reference sequence). In DNA, the CDR3 is TGTGCCAGCAGTTACCCCAGTTTGGTGGATCAGCCCCAGCATTTT. Its protein product is CASSYPSLVDQPQHF.

This clone has only a few counts. The genes are TRBV10-3 and TRBJ2-7; D is unclear. Germline V CDR1 and CDR2: ENHRY, SYGVKD. The CDR3 runs 15 residues. Between the trimmed V and J ends, which lost 2 bases and 6 bases, there was a span of 17 bases. In DNA, the CDR3 is TGTGCCATCAGTGAGGATAATACGGGTAAACGCGAGCAGTACTTC. It encodes CAISEDNTGKREQYF.

The chain recombines TRBV20-1 with TRBJ2-4; the D gene is possibly TRBD1 (6 bases). This CDR3 spans 13 amino acids. From germline, CDR1 is DFQATT and CDR2 SNEGSKA (reference sequence). The V and J ends lost 3 bases and 7 bases respectively, with 13 bases between them. The CDR3 is CSASKQGVNIQYF. CDR3 in DNA: TGCAGTGCTAGTAAACAGGGAGTCAACATTCAGTACTTC.

The chain is built from TRBV10-3 and TRBJ1-1; TRBD1 agrees at 8 bases. This CDR3 has 15 residues. The germline V gene encodes CDR1 ENHRY and CDR2 SYGVKD. The V segment lost 4 bases and the J segment 8 bases; nucleotides outside the gene matches: 12. The CDR3 DNA follows: TGTGCCATCAGTGCGGGGAGTCACAGGGGGGCCGAAGCTTTCTTT. Protein: CAISAGSHRGAEAFF.

The V gene is TRBV7-6, the J gene TRBJ1-1; 7 bases are a match to TRBD1. Germline V CDR1 and CDR2: SGHVS, FNYEAQ. Trimming took 5 bases from V and 8 from J; bases not matched to a gene: 8. This CDR3 is 13 amino acids long. The CDR3 here is CASSPGGDREAFF. The CDR3, as DNA: TGTGCCAGCAGCCCGGGGGGGGACAGAGAAGCTTTCTTT.

This clone was counted only a few times. The rearrangement uses TRBV18 and TRBJ1-6, with 10 bases aligning to TRBD1. Germline values: CDR1 KGHSH, CDR2 LQKENI. The V gene end was trimmed by 3 bases and the J gene end by 8 bases; junction bases not matched to a gene: 4. CDR3 length equals 15 residues. In DNA form, the CDR3 reads TGTGCCAGCTCACCCCTCGACAGGGGGCATTCACCCCTCCACTTT. Its protein is CASSPLDRGHSPLHF.

V and J are TRBV28 and TRBJ2-7, with 9 bases fitting TRBD1. The CDR3 length is 16 residues. After removal of 4 bases from V and 0 bases from J, the junction contained 7 bases not matched to a gene. CDR1 is MDHEN and CDR2 is SYDVKM in the germline V gene. The CDR3 nucleotides read TGTGCCAGCAGTTCACCGCCGGGACAGGGCTCCTACGAGCAGTACTTC. Protein product: CASSSPPGQGSYEQYF.

This clone is a singleton in its sample. The chain is built from TRBV10-2 and TRBJ1-6; 7 positions agree with TRBD1. The CDR3 sequence is 15 residues long. After removal of 6 bases from V and 7 bases from J, the junction contained 9 bases not matched to a gene. The germline V gene encodes CDR1 WSHSY and CDR2 SAAADI. The CDR3 DNA reads as TGCGCCAGCAGAAGAGTTACAGGGGACAATTCACCCCTCCACTTT. Translated, it gives CASRRVTGDNSPLHF.